This is a list of T cell receptor beta chains from one sample in a study of beta chain features in type 1 diabetes. Generated by immunoSEQ multiplex PCR, the TCRdb table keeps only in-frame clones and is missing some. The repertoire holds hundreds of thousands of clones, with about an eighth as singletons. Sequencing was done on a sample of naive CD4+ T cells from blood. The origin of the receptors is a man between 18 and 29 years old with type 1 diabetes. The CDR3 runs from the conserved cysteine through the conserved F or W. A D gene is named only where the DNA matches it firmly. Clone size is not always given. Where it is, it says once, few, many or a class for expanded clones.

CDR3aa	CDR3nt	d_gene	v_gene	j_gene	abundance
CASSRTSGGYNEQFF	TGTGCCAGCAGCCGCACTAGCGGGGGGTACAATGAGCAGTTCTTC	TRBD2	TRBV5-4	TRBJ2-1	few
CASSRDRGYEQYF	TGTGCCAGCAGTCGGGACAGGGGGTACGAGCAGTACTTC	TRBD1	TRBV6-5	TRBJ2-7	.
CASSLTVQETQYF	TGTGCCAGCAGCTTGACAGTTCAAGAGACCCAGTACTTC	.	TRBV5-6	TRBJ2-5	few
CASSKGSTDTQYF	TGCGCCAGCAGCAAGGGGAGCACAGATACGCAGTATTTT	.	TRBV5-1	TRBJ2-3	.
CASDANTEAFF	TGTGCCAGTGACGCGAACACTGAAGCTTTCTTT	.	TRBV11-2	TRBJ1-1	.
CASSEDTNQPQHF	TGCGCCAGCAGCGAGGACACAAATCAGCCCCAGCATTTT	.	TRBV5-1	TRBJ1-5	.
CASNDFTSGATGELFF	TGTGCCAGCAACGACTTTACTAGCGGGGCTACCGGGGAGCTGTTTTTT	TRBD2	TRBV7-2	TRBJ2-2	few
CASSPRRTGGWEQYF	TGTGCCAGCAGTCCCCGGAGGACAGGGGGCTGGGAGCAGTACTTC	TRBD1	TRBV28	TRBJ2-7	few
CSVEGVVGAVTEAFF	TGCAGCGTTGAAGGGGTCGTGGGGGCTGTAACTGAAGCTTTCTTT	.	TRBV29-1	TRBJ1-1	few
CASQEGGRSNQPQHF	TGTGCCAGCCAAGAAGGGGGGAGAAGCAATCAGCCCCAGCATTTT	.	TRBV19	TRBJ1-5	.
CASSETGDYGYTF	TGTGCCAGCAGTGAGACAGGGGACTATGGCTACACCTTC	TRBD1	TRBV2	TRBJ1-2	.
CASSLEQGEVYGYTF	TGTGCCAGCAGCTTAGAACAGGGGGAGGTCTATGGCTACACCTTC	TRBD1	TRBV7-9	TRBJ1-2	.
CASSQVAQETQYF	TGTGCCAGCAGCCAAGTGGCCCAAGAGACCCAGTACTTC	.	TRBV14	TRBJ2-5	few
CASSYSRSFQETQYF	TGTGCCAGCAGTTACTCGAGGTCATTTCAAGAGACCCAGTACTTC	.	TRBV6-5	TRBJ2-5	.
CASSLEVETGHTEAFF	TGTGCCAGCAGCCTCGAAGTCGAAACAGGGCACACTGAAGCTTTCTTT	.	TRBV4-2	TRBJ1-1	.
CASSVNLGGQETQYF	TGTGCCAGCAGCGTAAACCTGGGGGGACAAGAGACCCAGTACTTC	.	TRBV9	TRBJ2-5	.
CAMRGVAGRGTDTQYF	TGTGCCATGCGTGGGGTAGCGGGGAGGGGCACAGATACGCAGTATTTT	TRBD2	TRBV7-2	TRBJ2-3	.
CASTTWDEQFF	TGTGCCAGCACCACCTGGGATGAGCAGTTCTTC	.	TRBV28	TRBJ2-1	many
CASSRSGGPVNEQFF	TGTGCCAGCAGCCGATCAGGGGGGCCTGTTAATGAGCAGTTCTTC	.	TRBV7-9	TRBJ2-1	few
CASSEGQLGSEKLFF	TGTGCCAGCAGTGAGGGACAGTTAGGTTCTGAAAAACTGTTTTTT	TRBD1	TRBV2	TRBJ1-4	.
CASSLNTAGEAFF	TGTGCCAGCAGCCTGAATACGGCAGGTGAAGCTTTCTTT	.	TRBV11-3	TRBJ1-1	few
CASSTGELFF	TGTGCCAGCTCCACCGGGGAGCTGTTTTTT	.	TRBV7-9	TRBJ2-2	.
CASSRSQGQPYGYTF	TGTGCCAGCTCACGGTCCCAGGGACAGCCCTATGGCTACACCTTC	TRBD1	TRBV18	TRBJ1-2	few
CAWSKIQGPNAGAFF	TGTGCCTGGAGTAAGATTCAGGGGCCGAACGCGGGTGCTTTCTTT	.	TRBV30	TRBJ1-1	few
CAWSVHRGTYEQYF	TGTGCCTGGAGTGTACATCGGGGAACCTACGAGCAGTACTTC	.	TRBV30	TRBJ2-7	.
CASKLQELTDTQYF	TGTGCCAGCAAACTGCAGGAGCTCACAGATACGCAGTATTTT	.	TRBV28	TRBJ2-3	few
CATRLVADTQYF	TGTGCCACCCGTCTCGTGGCAGATACGCAGTATTTT	.	TRBV7-8	TRBJ2-3	.